This T cell receptor (beta chain) originates from a study of T cells after yellow fever vaccination. Whole-study results and caveats: Contaminants from the bulk population, in the form of abundant clonotypes, could be found in FACS-sorted repertoires.

The CDR3 is 11 amino acids. CDR1 is SGDLS, CDR2 YYNGEE, per germline. V was shortened by 3 bases and J by 5 bases, with 5 bases between the two germline ends. TCRdb reanalysed the 5' RACE reads using MiXCR and keeps one entry per CDR3 protein. The table has under 550,000 distinct CDR3 sequences, around a fifth seen once. This clonotype was seen at least ten times. Its cognate antigen is unknown. Sequenced material: PBMCs, taken 20 to 25 days after the first yellow fever vaccination. The sequence was obtained from a man between 18 and 35 years old who received the YFV17D yellow fever vaccine. This chain connects TRBV9 to TRBJ2-5, with D unresolved. The CDR3 nucleotides are TGTGCCAGCAGCGACTCGGAGACCCAGTACTTC. It encodes CASSDSETQYF.